This TCR beta chain appears in the sequencing data of a study of cytomegalovirus exposure and HLA in healthy donors. PCR used 60 Vbeta primers and 13 Jbeta primers. Generated by immunoSEQ multiplex PCR, the TCRdb table keeps only in-frame clones and is missing some. The sample records about 110,000 clones, around 80% being singletons. The CDR3 is 18 amino acids. V lost 0 bases, J lost 0 bases, and 7 bases stayed unmatched. CDR1 and CDR2 from the germline V gene are MNHNS and SASEGT. This clone was recorded only once. The clonotype was recovered from a young man in good health and CMV-seropositive. Sequencing used PBMCs. V and J are TRBV6-1 and TRBJ1-5; 8 bases are shared with TRBD1. CDR3 sequence (DNA): TGTGCCAGCAGTGAAGCGTTAGGGACAGGATATAGCAATCAGCCCCAGCATTTT. Translating it yields CASSEALGTGYSNQPQHF.